Presented here are 10 T cell receptor beta chains from one specimen sequenced in a study of blood T cell repertoires in COVID-19. Using immunoSEQ multiplex PCR, the repertoire was profiled, and TCRdb retains in-frame clones only, with some absent. The repertoire holds just over 300,000 clones, with 87% as singletons. The sample comprised peripheral blood. These TCRs come from a man aged 18 to 29 with active or convalescent COVID-19.

This chain joins TRBV5-1 and TRBJ2-7; the D is unclear. The length of the CDR3 is 12 residues. V was pared by 5 bases and J by 2 bases, with 8 bases between. Looked up from germline, CDR1 is SGHRS and CDR2 is YFSETQ. The CDR3 is CASSSDTYEQYF. In nucleotides, the CDR3 is TGCGCCAGCAGTTCTGACACCTACGAGCAGTACTTC.

The chain combines TRBV7-9 with TRBJ2-7, with 10 positions matching TRBD2. The CDR3 is 15 residues long. In germline, CDR1 is SEHNR, CDR2 FQNEAQ (reference sequence). Trimming removed 5 bases from V and 5 bases from J; junction bases left unmatched: 9. The CDR3 coding sequence is TGTGCCAGCAGCGTCCCACTAGCGGGATTCGACGAGCAGTACTTC. Amino acid sequence: CASSVPLAGFDEQYF.

CDR3 nucleotide sequence: TGTGCCAGCAGCTTAGACGGAGGACCTCATCAGCCCCAGCATTTT. This codes for CASSLDGGPHQPQHF. This chain joins TRBV7-2 and TRBJ1-5; D not resolved. In germline, CDR1 is SGHTA, CDR2 FQGNSA. The V and J ends lost 1 base and 5 bases respectively, with 12 bases between them. This CDR3 is 15 amino acids long.

V is TRBV5-1 and J is TRBJ2-3; D may be TRBD2 (6 bases). CDR1 and CDR2 (germline): SGHRS, YFSETQ. The CDR3 totals 15 residues. V gave up 4 bases and J gave up 5 bases, with 17 bases separating them. CDR3 amino acids: CASSSSGAAGDTQYF. The CDR3 nucleotides are TGCGCCAGCAGCAGTAGCGGAGCCGCAGGAGATACGCAGTATTTT.

This sequence joins TRBV11-2 and TRBJ1-3, with 7 bases aligning to TRBD1. The length of the CDR3 is 15 residues. Per the germline V gene, CDR1 is SGHAT and CDR2 is FQNNGV. Trimming cost V 4 bases and J 0 bases; bases outside gene matches: 3. Here the CDR3 DNA reads TGTGCCAGCAGCTCCGGGACAGCCTCTGGAAACACCATATATTTT. Amino acid sequence: CASSSGTASGNTIYF. Based on the CDR3 plus reference TRBV11-2 and TRBJ1-3, the full variable domain is EAGVAQSPRYKIIEKRQSVAFWCNPISGHATLYWYQQILGQGPKLLIQFQNNGVVDDSQLPKDRFSAERLKGVDSTLKIQPAKLEDSAVYLCASSSGTASGNTIYFGEGSWLTVV.

This clone was recorded once. The gene calls are TRBV11-2 and TRBJ2-7; 7 bases line up with TRBD2. Germline trimming cut 3 bases from V and 0 bases from J; bases unmatched to any gene: 5. This CDR3 comprises 15 residues. CDR1 SGHAT and CDR2 FQNNGV come from the germline V gene. CDR3 bases: TGTGCCAGCAGCTTCAGCCGGGACTACTCCTACGAGCAGTACTTC. Translating it yields CASSFSRDYSYEQYF.

The rearrangement links TRBV9 to TRBJ1-1; 8 bases fit TRBD1. CDR1 and CDR2 (germline): SGDLS, YYNGEE. With 3 bases clipped from V and 1 base from J, the junction kept 8 bases outside the gene matches. The CDR3 contains 16 residues. CDR3 DNA sequence: TGTGCCAGCAGCGCGCACCGGGACAGGCAGAACACTGAAGCTTTCTTT. Translating gives CASSAHRDRQNTEAFF.

V is TRBV2 and J is TRBJ1-2; D not resolved. The CDR3 has 14 residues. The germline CDR1 and CDR2 sequences are SNHLY and FYNNEI. Trimming removed 0 bases from V and 8 bases from J, with 13 bases in between. CDR3 sequence reads: CASSEAPRARGYTF. The CDR3 nucleotides read TGTGCCAGCAGTGAAGCGCCGAGGGCTCGGGGCTACACCTTC.

The CDR3 sequence: CASSATGVVDTQYF. CDR3 coding DNA: TGTGCCAGTAGTGCCACAGGGGTAGTAGATACGCAGTATTTT. The V and J genes are TRBV19 and TRBJ2-3, with TRBD1 matching over 7 bases. Germline V lookup: CDR1 LNHDA, CDR2 SQIVND (reference sequence). The junction had 7 bases not matched to a gene; V was cut back by 5 bases and J by 5 bases. CDR3 size: 14 residues.

This sequence joins TRBV18 and TRBJ1-2; 11 nucleotides line up with TRBD1. The CDR3 is 14 amino acids. Unmatched junction bases numbered 4, after V lost 3 bases and J lost 7 bases. Germline values: CDR1 KGHSH, CDR2 LQKENI. CDR3 in DNA: TGTGCCAGCTCACCGACCGGACAGGGGGCTGGCTACACCTTC. This sequence encodes CASSPTGQGAGYTF.